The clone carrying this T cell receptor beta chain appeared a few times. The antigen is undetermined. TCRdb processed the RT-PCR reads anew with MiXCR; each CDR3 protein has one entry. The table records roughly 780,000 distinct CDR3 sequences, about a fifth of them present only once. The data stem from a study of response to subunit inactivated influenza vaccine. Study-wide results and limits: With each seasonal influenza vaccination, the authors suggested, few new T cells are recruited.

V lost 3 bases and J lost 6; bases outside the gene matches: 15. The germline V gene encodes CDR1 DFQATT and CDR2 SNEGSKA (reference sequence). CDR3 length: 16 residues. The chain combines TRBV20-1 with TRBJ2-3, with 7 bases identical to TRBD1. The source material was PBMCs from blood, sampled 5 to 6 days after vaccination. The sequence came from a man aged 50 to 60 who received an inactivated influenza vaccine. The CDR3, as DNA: TGCAGTGCTAGCGGATACCTAGGGGGCGCGGGCGATACGCAGTATTTT. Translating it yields CSASGYLGGAGDTQYF.